The sequence of this TCR beta chain was determined in a study of blood T cell repertoires in COVID-19. Study summary: COVID-19 samples collected from the United States, Italy and Spain covered acute and convalescent phases. PBMCs, B-cell-depleted T cells, or T cells were the source of the cDNA or gDNA that made up the material.

V lost 0 bases, J lost 7 bases, and 3 bases stayed unmatched. Germline assignment: CDR1 LNHNV and CDR2 YYDKDF (reference sequence). This CDR3 has 14 amino acids. Authors' processing steps: Estimated nucleated cell counts came from reference gene primer amplification. The data were produced by immunoSEQ multiplex PCR, yet TCRdb's version contains in-frame clones alone and is incomplete. That table is the source of V, J and clone size, and D and trimming were worked out from the DNA. The data show over 250,000 clones, about 85% seen once. In its sample, this clone was seen once. The sequencing sample was made of peripheral blood. V usage is TRBV15 and J usage is TRBJ2-1, with TRBD2 matching over 7 bases. This sequence originates from a human donor in a cohort sampled during active COVID-19. CDR3 region: CATSRDPAGNEQFF. For the CDR3, the DNA is TGTGCCACCAGCAGAGATCCAGCGGGAAATGAGCAGTTCTTC.